This TCR beta chain was observed in a study of CXCR3-negative and CXCR3-positive naive CD8 T cells. The libraries of TRB cDNA were constructed through 5' RACE using UMI labels. TCRdb reanalyzed the 5' RACE reads and collapses them to one entry per CDR3 protein, without DNA. The sample includes about 2,700 distinct CDR3 sequences. This clonotype is called medium-sized (0.01 to 0.1%) based on its frequency. What it recognizes is unknown. Whole-study findings and limits: Relative to memory CD8+ cells, whose diversity was much lower, both naive subsets had comparably high diversity. The TRB CDR3s that CXCR3-positive naive cells carried were more hydrophobic than those of CXCR3-negative naive cells.

Naive CD8+ T cells were CD45RO-CCR7+CD27+CD95-. This TCR was sampled from a human donor in good health. Some clones in this sample may be carry-over from other donors' samples. The sample consisted of naive CXCR3+ CD8+ T cells from blood. The subset here: CD45RO-CCR7+CD27+CD95- naive CD8+ T cells expressing CXCR3 (TNR3+).

The CDR3 is CASSQGLAGGSYNEQFF. The chain couples TRBV4-2 to TRBJ2-1; the D gene TCRdb calls, TRBD2, cannot be checked with no DNA. The CDR3 is 17 amino acids. Germline loops: CDR1 LGHNA, CDR2 YNFKEQ.